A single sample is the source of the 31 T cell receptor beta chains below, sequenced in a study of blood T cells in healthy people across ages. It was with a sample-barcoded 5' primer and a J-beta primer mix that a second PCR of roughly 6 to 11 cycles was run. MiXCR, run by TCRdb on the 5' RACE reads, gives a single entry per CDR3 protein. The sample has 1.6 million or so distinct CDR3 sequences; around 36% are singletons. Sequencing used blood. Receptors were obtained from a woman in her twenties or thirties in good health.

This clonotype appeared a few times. Written as DNA, the CDR3 is TGTGCCAGCAGCGTAGCTGACGCAGGTAAACAAGAGACCCAGTACTTC. Its protein is CASSVADAGKQETQYF. This rearrangement joins TRBV9 to TRBJ2-5; D remains ambiguous. Trimming stripped 0 bases from V and 2 bases from J, with 14 bases between. Germline CDR1 SGDLS, CDR2 YYNGEE. The CDR3 is 16 amino acids.

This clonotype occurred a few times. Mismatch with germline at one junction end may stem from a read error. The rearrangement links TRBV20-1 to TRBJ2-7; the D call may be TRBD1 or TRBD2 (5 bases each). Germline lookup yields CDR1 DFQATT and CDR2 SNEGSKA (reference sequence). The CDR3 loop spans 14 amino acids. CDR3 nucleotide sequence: TGCAGTGCTTCAGGGACCGTCGTCTCCTGCGAGCAGTACTTC. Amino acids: CSASGTVVSCEQYF.

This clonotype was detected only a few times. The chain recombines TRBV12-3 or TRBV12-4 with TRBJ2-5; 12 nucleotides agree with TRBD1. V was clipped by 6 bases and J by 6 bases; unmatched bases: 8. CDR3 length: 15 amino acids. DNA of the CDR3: TGTGCCAGCAGAGCCGGGACAGGGGGCAGGAAGACCCAGTACTTC. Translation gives CASRAGTGGRKTQYF.

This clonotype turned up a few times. CDR3: CASSGILGNQPQHF. For the CDR3, the DNA is TGTGCCAGCAGTGGTATCCTCGGCAATCAGCCCCAGCATTTT. V usage is TRBV6-1 and J usage is TRBJ1-5; D uncertain. Trimming took 4 bases from V and 2 from J, leaving 9 bases between them. Per the germline V gene, CDR1 is MNHNS and CDR2 is SASEGT. The CDR3 runs to 14 residues.

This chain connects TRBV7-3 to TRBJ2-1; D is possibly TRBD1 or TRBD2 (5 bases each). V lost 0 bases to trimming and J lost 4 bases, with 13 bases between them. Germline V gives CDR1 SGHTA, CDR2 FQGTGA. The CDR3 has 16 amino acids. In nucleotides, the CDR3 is TGTGCCAGCAGCTTAACGGGGGAACAGCCTTACAATGAGCAGTTCTTC. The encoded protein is CASSLTGEQPYNEQFF.

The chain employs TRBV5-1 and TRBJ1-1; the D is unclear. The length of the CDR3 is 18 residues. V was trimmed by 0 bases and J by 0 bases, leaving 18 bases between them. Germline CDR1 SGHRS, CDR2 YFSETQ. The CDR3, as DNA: TGCGCCAGCAGCTTGGCCTCCAGGCAGGACCCTATGAACACTGAAGCTTTCTTT. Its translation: CASSLASRQDPMNTEAFF.

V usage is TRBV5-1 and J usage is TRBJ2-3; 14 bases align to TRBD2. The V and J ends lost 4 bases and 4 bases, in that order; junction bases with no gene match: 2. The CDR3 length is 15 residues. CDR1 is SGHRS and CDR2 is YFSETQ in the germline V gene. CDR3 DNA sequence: TGCGCCAGCAGCACGACTAGCGGGGGGGCAGATACGCAGTATTTT. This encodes CASSTTSGGADTQYF.

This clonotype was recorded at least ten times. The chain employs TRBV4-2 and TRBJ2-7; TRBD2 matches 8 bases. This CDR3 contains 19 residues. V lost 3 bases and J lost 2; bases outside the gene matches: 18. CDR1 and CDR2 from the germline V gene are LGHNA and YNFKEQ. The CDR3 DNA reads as TGTGCCAGCAGCCAGAACCCTCGACAACTAGCGGAGGGAACCTACGAGCAGTACTTC. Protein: CASSQNPRQLAEGTYEQYF.

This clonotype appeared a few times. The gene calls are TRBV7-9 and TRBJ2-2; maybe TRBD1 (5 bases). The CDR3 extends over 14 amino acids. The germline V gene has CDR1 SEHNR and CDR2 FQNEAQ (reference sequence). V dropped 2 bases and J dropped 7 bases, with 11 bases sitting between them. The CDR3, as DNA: TGTGCCAGCAGCTTATCAGGGATTGGCGGGGAGCTGTTTTTT. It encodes CASSLSGIGGELFF.

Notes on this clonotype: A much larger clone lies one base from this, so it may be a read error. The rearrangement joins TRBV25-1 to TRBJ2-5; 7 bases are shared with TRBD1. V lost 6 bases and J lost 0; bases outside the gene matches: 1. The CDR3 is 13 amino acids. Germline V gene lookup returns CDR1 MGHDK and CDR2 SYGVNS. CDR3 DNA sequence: TGTGCCAGCAGGGGGACAGACCAAGAGACCCAGTACTTC. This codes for CASRGTDQETQYF.

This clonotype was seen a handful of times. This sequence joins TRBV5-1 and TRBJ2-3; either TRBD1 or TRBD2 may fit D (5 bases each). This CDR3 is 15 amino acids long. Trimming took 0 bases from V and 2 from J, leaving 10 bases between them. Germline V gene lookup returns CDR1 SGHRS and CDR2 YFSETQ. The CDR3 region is CASSLVGTATDTQYF. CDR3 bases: TGCGCCAGCAGCTTGGTGGGGACGGCCACAGATACGCAGTATTTT.

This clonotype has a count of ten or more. The CDR3 is CASSQGLAGSSYNEQFF. The CDR3 coding sequence is TGCGCCAGCAGCCAGGGACTAGCGGGCAGCTCCTACAATGAGCAGTTCTTC. The chain uses TRBV4-1 and TRBJ2-1; 12 bases match TRBD2. From germline, CDR1 is MGHRA and CDR2 YSYEKL. The CDR3 contains 17 residues. Unmatched junction bases numbered 3, after V lost 3 bases and J lost 0 bases.

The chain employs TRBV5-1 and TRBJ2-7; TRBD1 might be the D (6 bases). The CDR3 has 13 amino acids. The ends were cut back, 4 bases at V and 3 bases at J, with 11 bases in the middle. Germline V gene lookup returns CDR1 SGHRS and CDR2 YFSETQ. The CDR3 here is CASSPGHFYEQYF. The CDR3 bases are TGCGCCAGCAGCCCGGGACACTTCTACGAGCAGTACTTC.

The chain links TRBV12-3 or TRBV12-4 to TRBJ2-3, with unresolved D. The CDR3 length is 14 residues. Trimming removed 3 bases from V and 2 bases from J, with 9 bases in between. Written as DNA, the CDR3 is TGTGCCAGCAGTTTGGTAAGGGACACAGATACGCAGTATTTT. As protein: CASSLVRDTDTQYF.

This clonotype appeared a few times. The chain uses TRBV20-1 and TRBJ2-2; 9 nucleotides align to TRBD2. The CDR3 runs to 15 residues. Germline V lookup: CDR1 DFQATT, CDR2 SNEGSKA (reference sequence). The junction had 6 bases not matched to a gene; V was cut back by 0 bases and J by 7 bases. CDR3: CSARDWRGGGGELFF. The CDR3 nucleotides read TGCAGTGCTAGAGATTGGCGGGGGGGCGGCGGGGAGCTGTTTTTT.

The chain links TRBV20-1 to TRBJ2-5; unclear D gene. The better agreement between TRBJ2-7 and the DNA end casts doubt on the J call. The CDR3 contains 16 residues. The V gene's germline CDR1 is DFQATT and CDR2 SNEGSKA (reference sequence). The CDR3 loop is CSAHSLENLGLYEQYF. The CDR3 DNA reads TGCAGTGCTCACTCCCTTGAGAACCTGGGCCTCTACGAGCAGTACTTC.

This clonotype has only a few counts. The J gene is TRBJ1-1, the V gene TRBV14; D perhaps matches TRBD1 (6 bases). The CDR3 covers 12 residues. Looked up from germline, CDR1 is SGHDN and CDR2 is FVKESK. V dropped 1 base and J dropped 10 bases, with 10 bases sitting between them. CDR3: CASSQVRGGAFF. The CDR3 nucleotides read TGTGCCAGCAGCCAAGTTCGAGGGGGAGCTTTCTTT.

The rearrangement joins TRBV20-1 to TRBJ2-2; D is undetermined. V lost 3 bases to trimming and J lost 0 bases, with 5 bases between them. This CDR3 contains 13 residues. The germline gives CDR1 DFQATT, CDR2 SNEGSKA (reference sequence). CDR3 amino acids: CSASWANTGELFF. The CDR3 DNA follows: TGCAGTGCTAGTTGGGCGAACACCGGGGAGCTGTTTTTT.

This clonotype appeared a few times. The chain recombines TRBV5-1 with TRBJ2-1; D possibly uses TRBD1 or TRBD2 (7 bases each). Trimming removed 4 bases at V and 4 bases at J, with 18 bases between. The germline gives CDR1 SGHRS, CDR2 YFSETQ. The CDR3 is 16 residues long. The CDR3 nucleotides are TGCGCCAGCAGCCCCTCAGGGGGGGGGCAATACAATGAGCAGTTCTTC. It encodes CASSPSGGGQYNEQFF.

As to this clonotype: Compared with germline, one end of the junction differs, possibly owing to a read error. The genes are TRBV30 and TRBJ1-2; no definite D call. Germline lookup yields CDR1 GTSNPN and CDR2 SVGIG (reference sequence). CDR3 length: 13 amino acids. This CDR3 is CAWSVGGNYSYTF. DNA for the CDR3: TGTGCCTGGAGTGTAGGTGGGAACTATAGCTACACCTTC.

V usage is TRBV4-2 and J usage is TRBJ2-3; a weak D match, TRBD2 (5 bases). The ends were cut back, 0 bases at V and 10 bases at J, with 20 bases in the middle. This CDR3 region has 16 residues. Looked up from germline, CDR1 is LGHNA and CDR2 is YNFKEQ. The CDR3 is CASSQENQRLRVAQYF. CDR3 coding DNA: TGTGCCAGCAGCCAAGAAAATCAGAGGCTGAGGGTGGCGCAGTATTTT.

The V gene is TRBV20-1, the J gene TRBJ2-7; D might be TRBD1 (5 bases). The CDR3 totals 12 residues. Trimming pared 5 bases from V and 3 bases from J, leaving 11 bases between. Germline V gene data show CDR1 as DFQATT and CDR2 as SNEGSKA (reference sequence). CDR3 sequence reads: CSASTRDYEQYF. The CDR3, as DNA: TGCAGTGCTTCTACCAGGGACTACGAGCAGTACTTC.

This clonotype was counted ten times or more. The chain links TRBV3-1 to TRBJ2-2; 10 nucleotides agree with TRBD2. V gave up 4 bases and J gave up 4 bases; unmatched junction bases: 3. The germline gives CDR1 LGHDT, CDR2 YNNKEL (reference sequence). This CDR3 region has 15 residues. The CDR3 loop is CASSPSGSGTGELFF. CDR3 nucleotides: TGTGCCAGCAGCCCTAGCGGGAGTGGCACCGGGGAGCTGTTTTTT.

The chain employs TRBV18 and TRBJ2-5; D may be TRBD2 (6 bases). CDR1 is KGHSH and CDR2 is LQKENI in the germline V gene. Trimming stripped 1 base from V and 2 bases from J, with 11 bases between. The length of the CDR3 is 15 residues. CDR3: CASSPRAGTQETQYF. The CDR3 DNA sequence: TGTGCCAGCTCACCACGAGCGGGCACTCAAGAGACCCAGTACTTC. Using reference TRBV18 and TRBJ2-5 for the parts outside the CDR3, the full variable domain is NAGVMQNPRHLVRRRGQEARLRCSPMKGHSHVYWYRQLPEEGLKFMVYLQKENIIDESGMPKERFSAEFPKEGPSILRIQQVVRGDSAAYFCASSPRAGTQETQYFGPGTRLLVL.

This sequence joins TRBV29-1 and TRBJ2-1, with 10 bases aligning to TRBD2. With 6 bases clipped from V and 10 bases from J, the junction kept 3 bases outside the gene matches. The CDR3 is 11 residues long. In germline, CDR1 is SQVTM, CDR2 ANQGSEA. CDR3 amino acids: CSVGTSEEQFF. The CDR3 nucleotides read TGCAGCGTGGGGACTAGCGAGGAGCAGTTCTTC.

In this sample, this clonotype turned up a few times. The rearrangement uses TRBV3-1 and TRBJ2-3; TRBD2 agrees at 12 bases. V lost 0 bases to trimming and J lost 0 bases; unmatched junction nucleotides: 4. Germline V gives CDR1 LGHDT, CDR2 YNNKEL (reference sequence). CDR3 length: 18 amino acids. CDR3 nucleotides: TGTGCCAGCAGCCAAGAACTAGCGGGGGGCCGGAGCACAGATACGCAGTATTTT. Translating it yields CASSQELAGGRSTDTQYF.

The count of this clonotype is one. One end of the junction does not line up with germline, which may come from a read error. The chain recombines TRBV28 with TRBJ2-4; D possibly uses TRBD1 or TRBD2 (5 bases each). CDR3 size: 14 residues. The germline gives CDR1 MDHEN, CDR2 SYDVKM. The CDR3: CASRPQDGLNIRYF. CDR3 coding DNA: TGTGCCAGCAGGCCACAGGATGGACTGAACATTCGGTACTTC. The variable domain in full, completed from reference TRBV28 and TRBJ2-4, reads DVKVTQSSRYLVKRTGEKVFLECVQDMDHENMFWYRQDPGLGLRLIYFSYDVKMKEKGDIPEGYSVSREKKERFSLILESASTNQTSMYLCASRPQDGLNIRYFGAGTRLSVL.

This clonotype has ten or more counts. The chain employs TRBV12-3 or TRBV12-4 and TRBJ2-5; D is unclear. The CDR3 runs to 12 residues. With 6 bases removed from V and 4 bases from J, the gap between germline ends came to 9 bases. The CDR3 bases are TGTGCCAGCAGGGACCAAGGAGAGACCCAGTACTTC. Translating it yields CASRDQGETQYF.

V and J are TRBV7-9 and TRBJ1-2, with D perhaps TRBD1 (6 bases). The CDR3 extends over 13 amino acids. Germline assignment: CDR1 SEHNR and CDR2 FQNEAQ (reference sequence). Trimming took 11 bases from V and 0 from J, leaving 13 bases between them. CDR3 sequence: CALGGASNYGYTF. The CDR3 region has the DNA TGTGCCCTCGGGGGGGCTTCTAACTATGGCTACACCTTC.

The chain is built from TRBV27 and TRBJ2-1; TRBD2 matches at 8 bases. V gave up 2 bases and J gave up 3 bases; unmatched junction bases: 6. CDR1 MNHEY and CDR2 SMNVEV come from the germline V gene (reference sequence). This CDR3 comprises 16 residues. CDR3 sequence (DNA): TGTGCCAGCAGTTTAAACGGGGGGGGGCTCTACAATGAGCAGTTCTTC. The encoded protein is CASSLNGGGLYNEQFF.

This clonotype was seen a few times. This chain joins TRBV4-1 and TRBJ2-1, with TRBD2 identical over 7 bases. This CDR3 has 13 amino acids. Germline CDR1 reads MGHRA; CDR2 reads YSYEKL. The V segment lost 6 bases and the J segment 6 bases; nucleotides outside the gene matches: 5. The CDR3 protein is CASRRGGSNEQFF. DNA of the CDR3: TGCGCCAGCAGACGGGGAGGGTCCAATGAGCAGTTCTTC.